This passage covers 3 T cell receptor beta chains from one sample sequenced in a study of radiotherapy plus CTLA-4 blockade in lung cancer. TCRdb's table, derived via immunoSEQ multiplex PCR, lists solely in-frame clones and lacks some. This table has about 32,000 clones, roughly three quarters appearing once. The source material was peripheral blood, sampled from a patient treated with radiotherapy plus ipilimumab. The receptors were sampled from a human donor with non-small cell lung cancer that progressed on radiotherapy plus ipilimumab.

The gene calls are TRBV27 and TRBJ2-7, with 9 bases that match TRBD1. J was trimmed by 4 bases and V by 4 bases; bases with no gene match: 11. Germline V gene lookup returns CDR1 MNHEY and CDR2 SMNVEV (reference sequence). The CDR3 is made up of 16 amino acids. The CDR3 coding sequence is TGTGCCAGCAGTTACTCGCTGGACAGGGGTTCGTACGAGCAGTACTTC. It encodes CASSYSLDRGSYEQYF.

This clone has just a few counts. The chain couples TRBV6-1 to TRBJ1-5; D might be TRBD1 (5 bases). The V end lost 7 bases, the J end lost 11 bases, and 18 bases lay between the germline ends. This CDR3 contains 13 residues. Germline CDR1 is MNHNS and CDR2 is SASEGT. DNA for the CDR3: TGTGCCAGCACCAGACTCGCGGGGGGGGCCCAGCATTTT. Translated, it gives CASTRLAGGAQHF.

This clone was observed a few times. V and J are TRBV5-4 and TRBJ2-5; 8 bases map to TRBD2. The CDR3 spans 16 residues. Germline trimming cut 2 bases from V and 2 bases from J; bases unmatched to any gene: 8. The germline CDR1 and CDR2 sequences are SGHNT and YYREEE (reference sequence). CDR3: CASSFSGRGGQETQYF. Written as DNA, the CDR3 is TGTGCCAGCAGCTTCAGCGGGAGAGGGGGACAAGAGACCCAGTACTTC.